This T cell receptor beta chain was profiled in a study of OX40 agonist ivuxolimab in advanced cancers. Across the study: Previous treatment with anti-PD-1, anti-PD-L1 or anti-CTLA-4 therapy was allowed; 40% had received some. Overall study findings and caveats: Partial responders receiving 0.1-3.0 mg/kg showed among the lowest clonal expansion.

Method: immunoSEQ multiplex PCR; TCRdb's copy keeps in-frame clones and lacks some. Here the sample spans tens of thousands of clones, 65% to 90% being singletons. This CDR3 region has 16 residues. V was clipped by 4 bases and J by 3 bases; unmatched bases: 9. The germline gives CDR1 ENHRY, CDR2 SYGVKD. Excluded were patients having autoimmune disease history or systemic immunosuppression. On this clone itself: What it binds is unknown.

The rearrangement uses TRBV10-3 and TRBJ1-1, with 9 nucleotides matching TRBD1. The input for sequencing was CD4+ or CD8+ T cells sorted from blood, taken in a trial of the OX40 agonist ivuxolimab. The clonotype originates from an adult with an advanced solid tumor such as melanoma, head and neck, liver or kidney cancer. CDR3 in amino acids: CAISALQGAKYTEAFF. The CDR3 DNA sequence: TGTGCCATCAGTGCTTTACAGGGGGCTAAGTACACTGAAGCTTTCTTT.